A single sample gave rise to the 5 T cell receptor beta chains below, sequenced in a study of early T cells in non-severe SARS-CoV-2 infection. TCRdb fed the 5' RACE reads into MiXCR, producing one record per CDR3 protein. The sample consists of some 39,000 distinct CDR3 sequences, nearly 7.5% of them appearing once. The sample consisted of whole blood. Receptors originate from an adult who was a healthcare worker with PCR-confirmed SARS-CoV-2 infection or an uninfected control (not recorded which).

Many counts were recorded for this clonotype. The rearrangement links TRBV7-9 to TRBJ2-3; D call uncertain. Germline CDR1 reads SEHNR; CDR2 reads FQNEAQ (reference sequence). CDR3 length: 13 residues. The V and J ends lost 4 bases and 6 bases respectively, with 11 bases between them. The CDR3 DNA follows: TGTGCCAGCAGCTGGGCCTTATTGGATACGCAGTATTTT. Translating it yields CASSWALLDTQYF.

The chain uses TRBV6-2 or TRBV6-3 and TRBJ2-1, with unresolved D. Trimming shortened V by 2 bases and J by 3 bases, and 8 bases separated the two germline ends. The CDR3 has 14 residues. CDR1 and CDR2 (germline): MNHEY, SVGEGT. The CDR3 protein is CASSYISDYNEQFF. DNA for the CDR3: TGTGCCAGCAGTTACATCTCGGACTACAATGAGCAGTTCTTC.

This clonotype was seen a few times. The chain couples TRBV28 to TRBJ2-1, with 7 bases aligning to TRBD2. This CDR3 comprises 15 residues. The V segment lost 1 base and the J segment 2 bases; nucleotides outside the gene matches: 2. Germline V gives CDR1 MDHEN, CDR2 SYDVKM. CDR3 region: CASSLLGTTYNEQFF. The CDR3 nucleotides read TGTGCCAGCAGTTTATTAGGGACTACCTACAATGAGCAGTTCTTC.

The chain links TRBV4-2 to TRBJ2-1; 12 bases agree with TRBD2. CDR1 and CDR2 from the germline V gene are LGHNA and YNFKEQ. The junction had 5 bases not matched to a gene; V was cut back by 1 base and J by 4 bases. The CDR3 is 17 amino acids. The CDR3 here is CASSQARTSGAYNEQFF. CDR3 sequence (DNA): TGTGCCAGCAGCCAAGCCAGGACTAGCGGGGCTTACAATGAGCAGTTCTTC.

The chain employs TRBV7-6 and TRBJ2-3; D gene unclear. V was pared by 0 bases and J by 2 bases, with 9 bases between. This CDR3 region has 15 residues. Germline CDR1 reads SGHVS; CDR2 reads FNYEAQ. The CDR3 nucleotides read TGTGCCAGCAGCTTAGCCGCGTACCCCACAGATACGCAGTATTTT. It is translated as CASSLAAYPTDTQYF.